Listed below are T cell receptor beta chains from one sample, sequenced in a study of blood T cell repertoires in COVID-19. Sequenced by immunoSEQ multiplex PCR; TCRdb stores in-frame clones only, minus some. The sample has fewer than 200,000 clones, 70% to 90% seen once. The sequenced material came from PBMCs or T cells enriched from blood (not recorded which). The receptors derive from a woman aged 45 to 65 who had recovered from COVID-19. Both conserved end residues are part of each CDR3. The D gene is left open where the match is weak. Size is stated for part of the rows, as once, few or many counts, or as a class when the clone is expanded.

d_call: TRBD1
v_call: TRBV5-5
clone_size: NA
j_call: TRBJ1-5
cdr3_nt: TGTGCCAGCAGCAACAGCCAGGGGGCTCAAGCTCAGCCCCAGCATTTT
cdr3_aa: CASSNSQGAQAQPQHF

d_call: TRBD1
v_call: TRBV24-1
clone_size: NA
j_call: TRBJ2-2
cdr3_nt: TGTGCCACCAGCAAGGGACAGGTTAACACCGGGGAGCTGTTTTTT
cdr3_aa: CATSKGQVNTGELFF

d_call: TRBD2
v_call: TRBV9
clone_size: NA
j_call: TRBJ2-2
cdr3_nt: TGTGCCAGTGGTTCGCCGGGGGGGTTTACCGGGGAGCTGTTTTTT
cdr3_aa: CASGSPGGFTGELFF

d_call: NA
v_call: TRBV30
clone_size: once
j_call: TRBJ1-4
cdr3_nt: TGTGCCTGGAGTCCGGGCGGGAATGAAAAACTGTTTTTT
cdr3_aa: CAWSPGGNEKLFF

d_call: NA
v_call: TRBV3-1/TRBV3-2
clone_size: NA
j_call: TRBJ1-3
cdr3_nt: TGTGCCAGCACCCGACGGGGTGACGGAAACACCATATATTTT
cdr3_aa: CASTRRGDGNTIYF

d_call: NA
v_call: TRBV7-2
clone_size: NA
j_call: TRBJ2-1
cdr3_nt: TGTGCCAGCAGCTTCAACTCTCTTAATGAGCAGTTCTTC
cdr3_aa: CASSFNSLNEQFF

d_call: NA
v_call: TRBV28
clone_size: NA
j_call: TRBJ1-1
cdr3_nt: TGTGCCAGCAGTCGGAGGCGCGCTGGCACTGAAGCTTTCTTT
cdr3_aa: CASSRRRAGTEAFF

d_call: TRBD1
v_call: TRBV19
clone_size: NA
j_call: TRBJ1-4
cdr3_nt: TGTGCCATAACCGGGGACAGGGAGGGGGAAAAACTGTTTTTT
cdr3_aa: CAITGDREGEKLFF

d_call: NA
v_call: TRBV6-5
clone_size: NA
j_call: TRBJ1-4
cdr3_nt: TGTGCCAGCAGACCGACAGCAACTAATGAAAAACTGTTTTTT
cdr3_aa: CASRPTATNEKLFF

d_call: NA
v_call: TRBV19
clone_size: NA
j_call: TRBJ1-2
cdr3_nt: TGTGCCAGTAGTATAGTCGGGTCGGCCTATGGCTACACCTTC
cdr3_aa: CASSIVGSAYGYTF

d_call: NA
v_call: TRBV28
clone_size: few
j_call: TRBJ1-5
cdr3_nt: TGTGCCAGCAGTTTACGACTGATCCATCAGCCCCAGCATTTT
cdr3_aa: CASSLRLIHQPQHF

d_call: NA
v_call: TRBV7-2
clone_size: NA
j_call: TRBJ2-1
cdr3_nt: TGTGCCAGCAGCTTAGTATCGGGTAACAATGAGCAGTTCTTC
cdr3_aa: CASSLVSGNNEQFF

d_call: NA
v_call: TRBV10-3
clone_size: NA
j_call: TRBJ1-1
cdr3_nt: TGTGCCATCAGGGCTGGACAGTTAGAGACTGAAGCTTTCTTT
cdr3_aa: CAIRAGQLETEAFF

d_call: TRBD2
v_call: TRBV4-1
clone_size: few
j_call: TRBJ2-3
cdr3_nt: TGCGCCAGCAGCCAAGGAGCGGGGGGGGGAGATACGCAGTATTTT
cdr3_aa: CASSQGAGGGDTQYF

d_call: TRBD1
v_call: TRBV6-5
clone_size: NA
j_call: TRBJ2-2
cdr3_nt: TGTGCCAGCAGTTTCCGGCAGGGGGCCGGGGAGCTGTTTTTT
cdr3_aa: CASSFRQGAGELFF

d_call: NA
v_call: TRBV3-1/TRBV3-2
clone_size: NA
j_call: TRBJ2-3
cdr3_nt: TGTGCCAGCAGCCAACAGGGTCGATTTGGGGAAATGGGGGGTACGCAGTATTTT
cdr3_aa: CASSQQGRFGEMGGTQYF

d_call: TRBD2
v_call: TRBV6-5
clone_size: NA
j_call: TRBJ2-5
cdr3_nt: TGTGCCAGCAGCCCCACGGGGGAGGGGGAGACCCAGTACTTC
cdr3_aa: CASSPTGEGETQYF

d_call: NA
v_call: TRBV21-1
clone_size: NA
j_call: TRBJ1-5
cdr3_nt: TGTGCCAACAGACAGGGGGAACTGGATAGCAATCAGCCCCAGCATTTT
cdr3_aa: CANRQGELDSNQPQHF

d_call: NA
v_call: TRBV5-1
clone_size: NA
j_call: TRBJ1-6
cdr3_nt: TGCGCCAGCAGCCGACAGGAACTCAGCTCCTATAATTCACCCCTCCACTTT
cdr3_aa: CASSRQELSSYNSPLHF

d_call: TRBD2
v_call: TRBV2
clone_size: once
j_call: TRBJ2-5
cdr3_nt: TGTGCCAGCAGGGGACTAGCAGGAGAGACCCAGTACTTC
cdr3_aa: CASRGLAGETQYF

d_call: NA
v_call: TRBV24-1
clone_size: NA
j_call: TRBJ2-3
cdr3_nt: TGTGCCACCAGTGATTATCAAGGGGGTGCCACAGATACGCAGTATTTT
cdr3_aa: CATSDYQGGATDTQYF

d_call: TRBD2
v_call: TRBV11-2
clone_size: NA
j_call: TRBJ2-3
cdr3_nt: TGTGCCAGCAGCTTAAAGCCTGGGGCGCGGGAGCCCCCAGATACGCAGTATTTT
cdr3_aa: CASSLKPGAREPPDTQYF

d_call: NA
v_call: TRBV7-9
clone_size: NA
j_call: TRBJ2-1
cdr3_nt: TGTGCCAGCAGCTTGCCCGGGAGCTCCTACAATGAGCAGTTCTTC
cdr3_aa: CASSLPGSSYNEQFF

d_call: NA
v_call: TRBV11-2
clone_size: NA
j_call: TRBJ2-1
cdr3_nt: TGTGCCAGCAGCTTACCCCCGGGGATCCATGAGCAGTTCTTC
cdr3_aa: CASSLPPGIHEQFF

d_call: TRBD1
v_call: TRBV28
clone_size: NA
j_call: TRBJ1-2
cdr3_nt: TGTGCCAGCAGTTTGCAGGGGGCTTATGGCTACACCTTC
cdr3_aa: CASSLQGAYGYTF

d_call: TRBD1
v_call: TRBV15
clone_size: NA
j_call: TRBJ2-5
cdr3_nt: TGTGCCACCAGGGAAAAGAAAGGACAGGGGGTAGCTGAGACCCAGTACTTC
cdr3_aa: CATREKKGQGVAETQYF

d_call: TRBD2
v_call: TRBV28
clone_size: NA
j_call: TRBJ2-1
cdr3_nt: TGTGCCAGCAGCCCGGGACTAGGAATCAATGAGCAGTTCTTC
cdr3_aa: CASSPGLGINEQFF

d_call: TRBD1
v_call: TRBV19
clone_size: NA
j_call: TRBJ1-2
cdr3_nt: TGTGCCAGTAGTATATTAGGGACAGGGGAGCGGGCCTATGGCTACACCTTC
cdr3_aa: CASSILGTGERAYGYTF

d_call: NA
v_call: TRBV7-8
clone_size: once
j_call: TRBJ1-1
cdr3_nt: TGTGCCAGCACCCAACAACCGGAGGACACTGAAGCTTTCTTT
cdr3_aa: CASTQQPEDTEAFF

d_call: TRBD1
v_call: TRBV5-1
clone_size: NA
j_call: TRBJ1-4
cdr3_nt: TGCGCCAGCAGCTCACAGGGGGCTAATGAAAAACTGTTTTTT
cdr3_aa: CASSSQGANEKLFF

d_call: NA
v_call: TRBV2
clone_size: NA
j_call: TRBJ2-1
cdr3_nt: TGTGCCAGCGATAAGGAGAGCTCCTACAATGAGCAGTTCTTC
cdr3_aa: CASDKESSYNEQFF

d_call: TRBD2
v_call: TRBV7-2
clone_size: NA
j_call: TRBJ2-3
cdr3_nt: TGTGCCAGCAGCGGGACTAGCGGGCTTACGCAGTATTTT
cdr3_aa: CASSGTSGLTQYF

d_call: NA
v_call: TRBV9
clone_size: NA
j_call: TRBJ1-5
cdr3_nt: TGTGCCAGCAGCGTAGAGGGGGATAGCAATCAGCCCCAGCATTTT
cdr3_aa: CASSVEGDSNQPQHF

d_call: NA
v_call: TRBV4-1
clone_size: NA
j_call: TRBJ1-2
cdr3_nt: TGCGCCAGCAGCCAAGGGGTAGAGGTCGGCTATGGCTACACCTTC
cdr3_aa: CASSQGVEVGYGYTF

d_call: NA
v_call: TRBV18
clone_size: NA
j_call: TRBJ1-1
cdr3_nt: TGTGCCAGCTCACCACCGCGGGCTCCGAACACTGAAGCTTTCTTT
cdr3_aa: CASSPPRAPNTEAFF

d_call: TRBD1
v_call: TRBV29-1
clone_size: NA
j_call: TRBJ1-2
cdr3_nt: TGCAGCGTTCAGTGGGGACAGGGAAATGGCTACACCTTC
cdr3_aa: CSVQWGQGNGYTF

d_call: NA
v_call: TRBV6-6
clone_size: NA
j_call: TRBJ1-1
cdr3_nt: TGTGCCAGTAAAGCCAGGGCCCTGAACACTGAAGCTTTCTTT
cdr3_aa: CASKARALNTEAFF

d_call: TRBD2
v_call: TRBV18
clone_size: few
j_call: TRBJ2-1
cdr3_nt: TGTGCCAGCTCACCTCGAGACGGCGGGAGCTCCTACAATGAGCAGTTCTTC
cdr3_aa: CASSPRDGGSSYNEQFF

d_call: NA
v_call: TRBV12-3/TRBV12-4
clone_size: NA
j_call: TRBJ1-2
cdr3_nt: TGTGCCAGCAGTTTCGGACAGAGTAGCTACACCTTC
cdr3_aa: CASSFGQSSYTF

d_call: TRBD2
v_call: TRBV30
clone_size: NA
j_call: TRBJ2-1
cdr3_nt: TGTGCCTGGGGAAAAGCGGGGGGGCCCTACAATGAGCAGTTCTTC
cdr3_aa: CAWGKAGGPYNEQFF

d_call: TRBD2
v_call: TRBV3-1/TRBV3-2
clone_size: NA
j_call: TRBJ2-1
cdr3_nt: TGTGCCAGCAGCCCCAGCGGGATGAGCTCCTACAATGAGCAGTTCTTC
cdr3_aa: CASSPSGMSSYNEQFF

d_call: TRBD1
v_call: TRBV6-5
clone_size: NA
j_call: TRBJ1-1
cdr3_nt: TGTGCCAGCAGTTACGAGGGACAGAGGGGGACTGAAGCTTTCTTT
cdr3_aa: CASSYEGQRGTEAFF

d_call: NA
v_call: TRBV7-5
clone_size: NA
j_call: TRBJ2-2
cdr3_nt: TGTGCCAGAAGCCCGGGGGGGTACACCGGGGAGCTGTTTTTT
cdr3_aa: CARSPGGYTGELFF

d_call: TRBD1
v_call: TRBV7-9
clone_size: NA
j_call: TRBJ2-6
cdr3_nt: TGTGCTACACGGGACAGGGCCCGCTCTGGGGCCAACGTCCTGACTTTC
cdr3_aa: CATRDRARSGANVLTF

d_call: TRBD2
v_call: TRBV3-1/TRBV3-2
clone_size: NA
j_call: TRBJ2-1
cdr3_nt: TGTGCCAGCAGCCGGAAGGGACTAGCGGGAGGAGGGAGCGGGTTTCACAATGAGCAGTTCTTC
cdr3_aa: CASSRKGLAGGGSGFHNEQFF

d_call: NA
v_call: TRBV11-3
clone_size: NA
j_call: TRBJ1-5
cdr3_nt: TGTGCCAGCAGCTTAGGTAACAGGAATAATCAGCCCCAGCATTTT
cdr3_aa: CASSLGNRNNQPQHF

d_call: NA
v_call: TRBV5-1
clone_size: NA
j_call: TRBJ2-3
cdr3_nt: TGCGCCAGCAGCTTAAGAGGCGGGTACACAGATACGCAGTATTTT
cdr3_aa: CASSLRGGYTDTQYF

d_call: TRBD1
v_call: TRBV3-1/TRBV3-2
clone_size: NA
j_call: TRBJ2-1
cdr3_nt: TGTGCCAGCACCATAACAGGGGTGGCGTTCAATGAGCAGTTCTTC
cdr3_aa: CASTITGVAFNEQFF

d_call: NA
v_call: TRBV7-8
clone_size: NA
j_call: TRBJ2-2
cdr3_nt: TGTGCCAGCAGACCATTGGGGGGACGGGGGGAGCTGTTTTTT
cdr3_aa: CASRPLGGRGELFF

d_call: NA
v_call: TRBV19
clone_size: NA
j_call: TRBJ1-1
cdr3_nt: TGTGCCAGTAGTATTAGGGGCCCGTCTGAAGCTTTCTTT
cdr3_aa: CASSIRGPSEAFF

d_call: TRBD2
v_call: TRBV3-1/TRBV3-2
clone_size: NA
j_call: TRBJ2-6
cdr3_nt: TGTGCCAGCAGCCCCCCGGGGGGAGCTGGGGCCAACGTCCTGACTTTC
cdr3_aa: CASSPPGGAGANVLTF

d_call: NA
v_call: TRBV7-9
clone_size: NA
j_call: TRBJ2-3
cdr3_nt: TGTGCCAGCAGCTTTCTGGGTCGCGGAGATACGCAGTATTTT
cdr3_aa: CASSFLGRGDTQYF

d_call: NA
v_call: TRBV18
clone_size: NA
j_call: TRBJ1-1
cdr3_nt: TGTGCCAGCTCACCAGAGGCCGTGAACACTGAAGCTTTCTTT
cdr3_aa: CASSPEAVNTEAFF